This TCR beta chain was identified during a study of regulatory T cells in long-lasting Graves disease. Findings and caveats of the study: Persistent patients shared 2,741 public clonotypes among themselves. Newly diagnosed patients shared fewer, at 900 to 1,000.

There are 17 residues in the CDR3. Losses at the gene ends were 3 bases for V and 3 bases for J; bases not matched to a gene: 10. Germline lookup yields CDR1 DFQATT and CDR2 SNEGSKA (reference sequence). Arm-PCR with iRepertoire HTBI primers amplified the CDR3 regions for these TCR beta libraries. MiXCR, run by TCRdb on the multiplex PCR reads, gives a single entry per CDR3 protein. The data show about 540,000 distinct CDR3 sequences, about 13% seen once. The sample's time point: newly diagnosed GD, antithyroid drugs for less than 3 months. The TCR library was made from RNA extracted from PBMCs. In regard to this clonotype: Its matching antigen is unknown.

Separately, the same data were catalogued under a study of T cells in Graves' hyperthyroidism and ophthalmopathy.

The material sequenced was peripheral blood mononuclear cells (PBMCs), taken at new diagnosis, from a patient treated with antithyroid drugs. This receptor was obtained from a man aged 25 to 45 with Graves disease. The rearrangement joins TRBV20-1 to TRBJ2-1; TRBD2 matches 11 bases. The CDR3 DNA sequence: TGCAGTGCTAGGAAACTAGCGGGAGAGTATTTCTACAATGAGCAGTTCTTC. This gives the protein CSARKLAGEYFYNEQFF.